The table lists the clone carrying this T cell receptor (beta chain) with a count of one. The source of the sample is a study of blood T cell repertoires in COVID-19. Background on the study: The United States, Italy and Spain provided the acute and convalescent COVID-19 samples.

Seattle participants joined during active infection and were tracked over time. V was cut by 2 bases and J by 3 bases, with 4 bases left in between. The V gene's germline CDR1 is GTSNPN and CDR2 SVGIG (reference sequence). The CDR3 covers 11 residues. Per the authors' pipeline: Using reference gene primer amplification, nucleated cell counts were estimated. Sequencing was performed with immunoSEQ multiplex PCR; in TCRdb, only in-frame clones are kept and a portion is missing. V and J calls and clone size are those listed in that table; D and trimming were worked out from the DNA. The profile shows 500,000 to 600,000 clones, less than 90% of them singletons.

The sequenced material came from peripheral blood. The chain joins TRBV30 to TRBJ1-2; D gene ambiguous. This sequence originates from a woman aged 45-65 years with COVID-19, enrolled during active disease. CDR3 DNA: TGTGCCTGGAGTTATGACTATGGCTACACCTTC. Its protein is CAWSYDYGYTF. Full variable domain (rest looked up from reference TRBV30 and TRBJ1-2): SQTIHQWPATLVQPVGSPLSLECTVEGTSNPNLYWYRQAAGRGLQLLFYSVGIGQISSEVPQNLSASRPQDRQFILSSKKLLLSDSGFYLCAWSYDYGYTFGSGTRLTVV.